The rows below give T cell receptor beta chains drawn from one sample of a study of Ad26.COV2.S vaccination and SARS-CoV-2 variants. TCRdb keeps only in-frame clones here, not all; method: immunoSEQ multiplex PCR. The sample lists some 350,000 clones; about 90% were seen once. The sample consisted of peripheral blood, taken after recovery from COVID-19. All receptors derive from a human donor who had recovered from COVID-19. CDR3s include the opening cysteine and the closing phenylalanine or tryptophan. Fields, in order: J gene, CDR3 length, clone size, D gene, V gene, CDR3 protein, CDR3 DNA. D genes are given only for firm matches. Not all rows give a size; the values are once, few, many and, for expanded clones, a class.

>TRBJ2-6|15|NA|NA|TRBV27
CASSLSHPGANVLTF
TGTGCCAGCAGTTTATCTCACCCTGGGGCCAACGTCCTGACTTTC
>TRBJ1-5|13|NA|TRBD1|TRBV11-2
CASSPRTGQPQHF
TGTGCCAGCAGCCCAAGGACAGGTCAGCCCCAGCATTTT
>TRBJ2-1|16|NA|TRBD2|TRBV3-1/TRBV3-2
CASSQERQRGYNEQFF
TGTGCCAGCAGCCAAGAGCGACAGCGGGGCTACAATGAGCAGTTCTTC
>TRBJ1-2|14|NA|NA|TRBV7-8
CASSLAEEGYGYTF
TGTGCCAGCAGCCTGGCGGAGGAAGGCTATGGCTACACCTTC
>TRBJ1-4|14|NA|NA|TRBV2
CASSGTVTNEKLFF
TGTGCCAGCAGTGGGACAGTAACTAATGAAAAACTGTTTTTT
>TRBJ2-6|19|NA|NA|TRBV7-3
CASSFMGPPLDAGANVLTF
TGTGCCAGCAGCTTTATGGGACCCCCTTTAGACGCTGGGGCCAACGTCCTGACTTTC
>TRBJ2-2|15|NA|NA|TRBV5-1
CASSLEEAPTGELFF
TGCGCCAGCAGCTTGGAGGAGGCCCCCACCGGGGAGCTGTTTTTT
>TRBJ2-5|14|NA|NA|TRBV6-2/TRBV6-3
CASSYSRQGTTQYF
TGTGCCAGCAGTTACTCGAGGCAGGGTACGACCCAGTACTTC
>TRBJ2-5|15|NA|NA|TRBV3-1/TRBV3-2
CASSRQGGWQETQYF
TGTGCCAGCAGCCGACAGGGAGGATGGCAAGAGACCCAGTACTTC
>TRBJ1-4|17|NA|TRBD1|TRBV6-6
CASSPTGEFRTGEKLFF
TGTGCCAGCAGTCCGACAGGGGAATTCCGTACAGGCGAAAAACTGTTTTTT
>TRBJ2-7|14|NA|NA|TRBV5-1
CASSLFQSSYEQYF
TGCGCCAGCAGCTTGTTTCAGAGCTCCTACGAGCAGTACTTC
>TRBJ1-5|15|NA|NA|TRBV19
CASSISGLSNQPQHF
TGTGCCAGTAGTATCTCAGGGTTGAGCAATCAGCCCCAGCATTTT
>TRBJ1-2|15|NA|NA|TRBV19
CASRRWGGNEDGYTF
TGTGCCAGTAGGAGGTGGGGGGGTAATGAAGATGGCTACACCTTC
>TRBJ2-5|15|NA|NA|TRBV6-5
CASFRGQAGGETQYF
TGTGCCAGCTTTCGAGGGCAGGCCGGTGGGGAGACCCAGTACTTC
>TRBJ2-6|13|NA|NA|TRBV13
CASSLGGANVLTF
TGTGCCAGCAGCTTGGGCGGGGCCAACGTCCTGACTTTC
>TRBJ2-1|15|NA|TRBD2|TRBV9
CASSGTSGGASEQFF
TGTGCCAGCAGCGGGACTAGCGGGGGGGCTTCTGAGCAGTTCTTC
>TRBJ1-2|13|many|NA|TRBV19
CASSIGEPGNYTF
TGTGCCAGTAGTATAGGAGAACCCGGGAACTACACCTTC
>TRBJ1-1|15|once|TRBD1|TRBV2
CASSAFGTGGTEAFF
TGTGCCAGCAGTGCCTTTGGGACAGGAGGGACTGAAGCTTTCTTT
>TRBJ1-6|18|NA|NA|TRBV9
CASSARGLREQYNSPLHF
TGTGCCAGCAGCGCGAGAGGTCTAAGGGAACAGTATAATTCACCCCTCCACTTT
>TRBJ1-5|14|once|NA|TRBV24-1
CATSDNGSNQPQHF
TGTGCCACCAGTGATAATGGAAGCAATCAGCCCCAGCATTTT
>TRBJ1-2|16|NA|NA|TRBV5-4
CASSLRVRSDLGGYTF
TGTGCCAGCAGCTTGCGGGTTCGTTCGGACCTGGGCGGCTACACCTTC
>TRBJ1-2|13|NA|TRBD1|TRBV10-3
CAISEEGARGYTF
TGTGCCATCAGTGAGGAGGGGGCGCGAGGCTACACCTTC
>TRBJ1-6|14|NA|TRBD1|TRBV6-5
CASSTGQFNSPLHF
TGTGCCAGCAGTACGGGACAGTTTAATTCACCCCTCCACTTT
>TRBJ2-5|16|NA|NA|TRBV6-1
CASSEEVWGSQETQYF
TGTGCCAGCAGTGAAGAGGTCTGGGGCAGTCAAGAGACCCAGTACTTC
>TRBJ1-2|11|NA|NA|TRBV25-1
CASKWGESYTF
TGTGCCAGCAAGTGGGGGGAGAGCTACACCTTC